A single sample gave rise to the 22 T cell receptor beta chains below, sequenced in a study of blood T cells in healthy people across ages. Together with a sample-barcoded 5' primer, a J-beta primer mix was included in a second PCR lasting about 6 to 11 cycles. Each CDR3 protein is one row after TCRdb ran MiXCR on the 5' RACE reads. The sample includes 1,300,000 or so distinct CDR3 sequences, roughly 59% seen only once; the top ten take 6.7%. Sequenced sample: blood. The receptors originated from a man aged 18 to 29 in good health.

This clonotype was detected once. The genes are TRBV27 and TRBJ1-1, with D possibly matching TRBD1 (5 bases). In germline, CDR1 is MNHEY, CDR2 SMNVEV (reference sequence). The CDR3 loop spans 13 amino acids. V lost 2 bases and J lost 3, with 7 bases in between. CDR3 in DNA: TGTGCCAGCAGTTTAATCAGGGACACTGAAGCTTTCTTT. It encodes CASSLIRDTEAFF.

With respect to this clonotype: It is likely a read error, because the conserved phenylalanine at the end of the CDR3 is missing. V and J are TRBV6-2 or TRBV6-3 and TRBJ2-1, with 8 bases fitting TRBD2. Germline V gives CDR1 MNHEY, CDR2 SVGEGT. Unmatched junction bases numbered 11, after V lost 6 bases and J lost 7 bases. This CDR3 region has 15 residues. The CDR3 region is CASSPGGGLGNEQFI. In nucleotides, the CDR3 is TGTGCCAGCAGCCCCGGGGGGGGCTTAGGGAATGAGCAGTTCATC.

CDR3 nucleotide sequence: TGTGCCACCAGCAGAGATCTAGCGGGGGAAAAAGAGACCCAGTACTTC. It codes for CATSRDLAGEKETQYF. The V and J genes are TRBV15 and TRBJ2-5; 10 bases are shared with TRBD2. The germline V gene has CDR1 LNHNV and CDR2 YYDKDF (reference sequence). V trimming: 0 bases; J trimming: 3 bases; junction bases outside the gene matches: 4. This CDR3 has 16 residues.

This clonotype was counted at least ten times. The chain uses TRBV4-1 and TRBJ1-1; D ambiguous. Trimming removed 5 bases from V and 7 bases from J, with 8 bases in between. Germline V CDR1 and CDR2: MGHRA, YSYEKL. The CDR3 extends over 11 amino acids. CDR3 loop: CASSSGLEAFF. CDR3 sequence (DNA): TGCGCCAGCAGCTCCGGACTTGAAGCTTTCTTT.

This clonotype appeared a few times. The rearrangement uses TRBV10-3 and TRBJ2-1; D is possibly TRBD2 (5 bases). Trimming left V 3 bases short and J 8 bases short, with 11 bases between. There are 13 residues in the CDR3. Germline values: CDR1 ENHRY, CDR2 SYGVKD. The CDR3: CAISDGVGDEQFF. The CDR3, as DNA: TGTGCCATCAGTGACGGGGTGGGAGATGAGCAGTTCTTC.

Ten or more counts support this clonotype. The chain joins TRBV29-1 to TRBJ2-7; D not resolved. V shed 1 base and J shed 9 bases, with 10 bases lying between them. The CDR3 covers 11 residues. Per germline, CDR1 SQVTM and CDR2 ANQGSEA. The CDR3, as DNA: TGCAGCGTTGAAGGTGGGGAACGGCAGTACTTC. This translates into CSVEGGERQYF.

This chain uses TRBV4-1 with TRBJ1-5; 7 bases agree with TRBD1. The V segment lost 2 bases and the J segment 7 bases; nucleotides outside the gene matches: 11. Germline CDR1 MGHRA, CDR2 YSYEKL. There are 16 residues in the CDR3. The CDR3 protein is CASSQPRQGLGQPQHF. The CDR3 DNA is TGCGCCAGCAGCCAACCTCGACAGGGCTTGGGGCAGCCCCAGCATTTT.

This clonotype occurred once. V and J are TRBV9 and TRBJ2-3, with 8 bases matching TRBD2. CDR3 size: 16 residues. In germline, CDR1 is SGDLS, CDR2 YYNGEE. The V and J ends lost 4 bases and 2 bases, in that order; junction bases with no gene match: 9. The CDR3 region is CASSPLAGGNTDTQYF. In DNA form, the CDR3 reads TGTGCCAGCAGCCCCCTGGCGGGGGGCAACACAGATACGCAGTATTTT.

V gene TRBV7-2 combines with J gene TRBJ2-1; unclear D gene. The CDR3 runs 11 residues. CDR1 SGHTA and CDR2 FQGNSA come from the germline V gene. Trimming took off 5 bases at V and 9 bases at J, with 8 bases between the two ends. The CDR3 DNA is TGTGCCAGCAGCCCCGAGGCTGAGCAGTTCTTC. Its protein product is CASSPEAEQFF.

The chain combines TRBV10-3 with TRBJ2-5; D possibly corresponds to TRBD2 (5 bases). The CDR3 has 14 amino acids. V gave up 2 bases and J gave up 4 bases, with 11 bases separating them. Germline V gene lookup returns CDR1 ENHRY and CDR2 SYGVKD. CDR3 in DNA: TGTGCCATCAGTGAGGGTGCCGAGGGAGAGACCCAGTACTTC. This gives the protein CAISEGAEGETQYF.

This clonotype was seen more than once but under ten times. A read error may account for a junction end that differs from germline. This rearrangement joins TRBV29-1 to TRBJ2-7; TRBD2 agrees at 7 bases. The germline gives CDR1 SQVTM, CDR2 ANQGSEA. This CDR3 has 14 amino acids. The CDR3 coding sequence is TGCAGCGTTGAAGTTGCGGGAGTTTCCTCCGAGCAGTACTTC. Amino acid sequence: CSVEVAGVSSEQYF.

This clonotype was counted only a few times. The chain employs TRBV6-1 and TRBJ2-3, with a weak D call TRBD1 (5 bases). Trimming removed 7 bases at V and 4 bases at J, with 9 bases between. CDR1 and CDR2 from the germline V gene are MNHNS and SASEGT. There are 12 residues in the CDR3. CDR3 bases: TGTGCCAGCATCACAGGTTCAGATACGCAGTATTTT. As protein: CASITGSDTQYF.

The CDR3 coding sequence is TGTGCCAGCAGCGGCGACAGCGACTATGGCTACACCTTC. Protein product: CASSGDSDYGYTF. This rearrangement joins TRBV9 to TRBJ1-2, with D tentatively TRBD1 (5 bases). The germline V and J ends were trimmed by 3 bases and 3 bases, with 9 bases remaining between them. Germline V gene lookup returns CDR1 SGDLS and CDR2 YYNGEE. The CDR3 spans 13 residues.

V and J are TRBV20-1 and TRBJ2-6; D is unclear. The CDR3 extends over 14 amino acids. Trimming shortened V by 5 bases and J by 0 bases, and 8 bases separated the two germline ends. Germline V gives CDR1 DFQATT, CDR2 SNEGSKA (reference sequence). CDR3 nucleotide sequence: TGCAGTGCTCCCTTGGACTCTGGGGCCAACGTCCTGACTTTC. It specifies CSAPLDSGANVLTF.

This chain uses TRBV6-6 with TRBJ2-5; TRBD2 agrees at 10 bases. CDR3 size: 15 residues. The V and J ends lost 6 bases and 9 bases, in that order; junction bases with no gene match: 13. Germline CDR1 is MNHNY and CDR2 is SVGAGI (reference sequence). The CDR3 region is CASRSSGSGSESQYF. Written as DNA, the CDR3 is TGTGCCAGCAGGTCTAGCGGGAGTGGGTCGGAGTCCCAGTACTTC.

V and J are TRBV6-5 and TRBJ2-2; D call uncertain. This CDR3 is built from 19 residues. Germline lookup yields CDR1 MNHEY and CDR2 SVGAGI. Trimming took 2 bases from V and 5 from J, leaving 24 bases between them. CDR3: CASSYQAPSTTYFTGELFF. The CDR3 region has the DNA TGTGCCAGCAGTTACCAGGCCCCCTCGACCACCTACTTTACCGGGGAGCTGTTTTTT.

This clonotype appeared a single time. The junction does not match germline at one end; this may be a read error. The V call is TRBV5-1, the J call TRBJ2-7; 10 bases are shared with TRBD1. CDR1 and CDR2 (germline): SGHRS, YFSETQ. The CDR3 length is 14 residues. The CDR3 sequence is CASGTGQGSCEQYF. The CDR3 DNA reads as TGCGCCAGCGGGACGGGACAGGGGTCCTGCGAGCAGTACTTC.

In its sample, this clonotype was seen a few times. CDR3 loop: CASSQRTGLTYEQYF. The CDR3 DNA follows: TGTGCCAGCAGCCAAAGGACAGGGCTGACCTACGAGCAGTACTTC. This chain links TRBV4-2 with TRBJ2-7, with 8 bases lining up with TRBD1. This CDR3 has 15 amino acids. Trimming at V came to 2 bases and at J to 2 bases, leaving 5 bases not matched to a gene. CDR1 and CDR2 (germline): LGHNA, YNFKEQ.

With regard to this clonotype: This may come from a read error, since a much larger clone is one base off. J is TRBJ2-7 and V is TRBV2; tentative D call: TRBD2 (6 bases). This CDR3 is 12 amino acids long. Trimming shortened V by 7 bases and J by 0 bases, and 7 bases separated the two germline ends. CDR1 and CDR2 (germline): SNHLY, FYNNEI. The CDR3 here is CASNGSSYEQYF. The CDR3, as DNA: TGTGCCAGCAACGGGAGCTCCTACGAGCAGTACTTC.

This rearrangement joins TRBV20-1 to TRBJ2-3; 7 positions agree with TRBD2. This CDR3 spans 16 amino acids. The ends lost 3 bases at V and 7 bases at J; junction bases unmatched: 16. From germline, CDR1 is DFQATT and CDR2 SNEGSKA (reference sequence). The CDR3 sequence is CSARRTGGGGSNTQYF. CDR3 in DNA: TGCAGTGCTAGGCGTACAGGCGGGGGTGGTTCTAATACGCAGTATTTT.

This chain joins TRBV5-1 and TRBJ2-7; 10 bases fit TRBD2. Trimming removed 4 bases from V and 2 bases from J; junction bases left unmatched: 12. This CDR3 contains 17 residues. Germline CDR1 and CDR2: SGHRS and YFSETQ. CDR3 loop: CASSETSGAFRAYEQYF. The CDR3 nucleotides are TGCGCCAGCAGCGAAACTAGCGGGGCCTTTCGCGCCTACGAGCAGTACTTC.

The genes are TRBV29-1 and TRBJ2-5; TRBD1 or TRBD2 may be the D gene (6 bases each). This CDR3 has 14 amino acids. V was pared by 8 bases and J by 11 bases, with 27 bases between. Per the germline V gene, CDR1 is SQVTM and CDR2 is ANQGSEA. The CDR3 DNA is TGCAGCATAATACCGCAGGGGTTTAGCGGTGAGCAGTACTTC. It yields the protein CSIIPQGFSGEQYF. Using reference TRBV29-1 and TRBJ2-5 for the parts outside the CDR3, the full variable domain is SAVISQKPSRDICQRGTSLTIQCQVDSQVTMMFWYRQQPGQSLTLIATANQGSEATYESGFVIDKFPISRPNLTFSTLTVSNMSPEDSSIYLCSIIPQGFSGEQYFGPGTRLLVL.